These 25 T cell receptor beta chains originate from one sample sequenced in a study of blood T cell repertoires in COVID-19. Sequencing was performed with immunoSEQ multiplex PCR; in TCRdb, only in-frame clones are kept and a portion is missing. Among fewer than 150,000 clones listed, around 85% were seen once. The sample comprised peripheral blood. Every receptor here comes from a human donor in a cohort sampled during active COVID-19.

This rearrangement joins TRBV5-8 to TRBJ2-1; D ambiguous. This CDR3 comprises 13 residues. Germline loops: CDR1 SGHTS, CDR2 YDEGEE. V was shortened by 4 bases and J by 0 bases, with 5 bases between the two germline ends. The CDR3 DNA reads TGTGCCAGCAGCCTTAGCTCCTACAATGAGCAGTTCTTC. It is translated as CASSLSSYNEQFF.

The rearrangement joins TRBV7-9 to TRBJ1-2, with TRBD1 as a possible D gene (6 bases). CDR3 size: 14 residues. The germline CDR1 and CDR2 sequences are SEHNR and FQNEAQ (reference sequence). Trimming shortened V by 5 bases and J by 4 bases, and 14 bases separated the two germline ends. The CDR3, as DNA: TGTGCCAGCAGCCCCAGGGGAGGGGCCTATGGCTACACCTTC. Amino acids: CASSPRGGAYGYTF.

The V call is TRBV5-4, the J call TRBJ1-1; weak D call: TRBD1 (5 bases). Germline CDR1 is SGHNT and CDR2 is YYREEE (reference sequence). CDR3 length: 14 amino acids. Trimming shortened V by 1 base and J by 4 bases, and 11 bases separated the two germline ends. This chain's CDR3 is CASSLKLGGTEAFF. CDR3 DNA sequence: TGTGCCAGCAGCTTGAAGTTGGGGGGCACTGAAGCTTTCTTT. The full variable domain, in which reference TRBV5-4 and TRBJ1-1 provide the parts outside the CDR3, is ETGVTQSPTHLIKTRGQQVTLRCSSQSGHNTVSWYQQALGQGPQFIFQYYREEENGRGNFPPRFSGLQFPNYSSELNVNALELDDSALYLCASSLKLGGTEAFFGQGTRLTVV.

The chain couples TRBV4-3 to TRBJ1-1; 8 bases line up with TRBD1. Germline assignment: CDR1 LGHNA and CDR2 YSLEER. Trimming removed 5 bases from V and 4 bases from J; junction bases left unmatched: 6. The CDR3 sequence is 14 residues long. CDR3 sequence (DNA): TGCGCCAGCAGCTGGGGGACAGGCCGCACTGAAGCTTTCTTT. Encoded protein: CASSWGTGRTEAFF.

The chain uses TRBV6-1 and TRBJ2-3; the match to TRBD2 covers 10 bases. With V trimmed by 2 bases and J by 2 bases, 1 base remained unmatched. Germline CDR1 MNHNS, CDR2 SASEGT. The CDR3 covers 15 residues. The CDR3 sequence is CASSETSGDTDTQYF. As DNA, the CDR3 is TGTGCCAGCAGTGAAACTAGCGGGGACACAGATACGCAGTATTTT.

The chain uses TRBV14 and TRBJ1-5; tentative D call: TRBD1 (5 bases). The CDR3 is 16 amino acids. Germline CDR1 is SGHDN and CDR2 is FVKESK. The V end was cut by 6 bases, the J end by 5 bases, with 20 bases between. In DNA form, the CDR3 reads TGTGCCAGCAGTCGCCGACAGTGGCTGTCCTATCAGCCCCAGCATTTT. This codes for CASSRRQWLSYQPQHF.

J is TRBJ1-1 and V is TRBV12-3 or TRBV12-4, with D perhaps TRBD1 (5 bases). The CDR3 loop spans 13 amino acids. Trimming stripped 3 bases from V and 3 bases from J, with 8 bases between. The CDR3: CASSFSGYTEAFF. The CDR3, as DNA: TGTGCCAGCAGTTTTTCAGGGTACACTGAAGCTTTCTTT.

This sequence joins TRBV6-5 and TRBJ2-2; D gene uncertain. V was clipped by 10 bases and J by 1 base, with 4 bases between them. The CDR3 has 11 amino acids. Germline CDR1 MNHEY, CDR2 SVGAGI. CDR3 sequence reads: CATGNTGELFF. CDR3 in DNA: TGTGCCACCGGGAACACCGGGGAGCTGTTTTTT.

As for this clone: One end of the junction does not line up with germline, which may come from a read error. The J gene is TRBJ2-3, the V gene TRBV11-2, with TRBD2 identical over 12 bases. The CDR3 spans 12 residues. Germline loops: CDR1 SGHAT, CDR2 FQNNGV. The CDR3 region has the DNA TGTGCCAGCAGCTTAGGACTAGCGGGAGTAAGTTTT. Translating gives CASSLGLAGVSF. The whole variable domain, remainder taken from reference TRBV11-2 and TRBJ2-3, is EAGVAQSPRYKIIEKRQSVAFWCNPISGHATLYWYQQILGQGPKLLIQFQNNGVVDDSQLPKDRFSAERLKGVDSTLKIQPAKLEDSAVYLCASSLGLAGVSFGPGTRLTVL.

This clone was counted a few times. As DNA, the CDR3 is TGTGCCAGCAGCTCCTGGACTAGCACGGAGCAGTACTTC. It is translated as CASSSWTSTEQYF. The chain uses TRBV7-2 and TRBJ2-7; 8 nucleotides line up with TRBD2. With V trimmed by 4 bases and J by 7 bases, 6 bases remained unmatched. Germline-derived CDR1 and CDR2 are SGHTA and FQGNSA. The CDR3 extends over 13 amino acids.

The chain has TRBV9 and TRBJ2-3, with TRBD2 matching 13 bases. This CDR3 comprises 16 residues. CDR1 and CDR2 from the germline V gene are SGDLS and YYNGEE. Trimming at V came to 3 bases and at J to 1 base, leaving 2 bases not matched to a gene. The CDR3 sequence: CASSAGLAGGTDTQYF. CDR3 nucleotide sequence: TGTGCCAGCAGCGCTGGACTAGCGGGGGGCACAGATACGCAGTATTTT.

This clone was found a few times. The V call is TRBV5-1, the J call TRBJ2-7, with a tentative D call TRBD2 (5 bases). Germline V gene lookup returns CDR1 SGHRS and CDR2 YFSETQ. The CDR3 consists of 15 residues. Trimming took 2 bases from V and 0 from J, leaving 12 bases between them. The CDR3 here is CASSFLIGISYEQYF. CDR3 coding DNA: TGCGCCAGCAGCTTTCTGATCGGGATCTCCTACGAGCAGTACTTC.

The gene calls are TRBV21-1 and TRBJ1-2. TRBV21-1 is recorded as a pseudogene. This CDR3 contains 16 residues. CDR3 DNA sequence: TGTGCCAGCAGCAAAAAGTTCCGGGGGGTAGACTATGGCTACACCTTC. Translating gives CASSKKFRGVDYGYTF.

This clone was detected only a few times. CDR3 residues: CASSFRGADTQYF. The CDR3 region has the DNA TGTGCCAGCAGCTTCAGGGGTGCAGATACGCAGTATTTT. The chain joins TRBV7-2 to TRBJ2-3, with D maybe TRBD1 (6 bases). V was trimmed by 3 bases and J by 4 bases, leaving 8 bases between them. Germline CDR1 reads SGHTA; CDR2 reads FQGNSA. This CDR3 is built from 13 residues.

This clone was picked up one time. The chain recombines TRBV7-2 with TRBJ2-5; possibly TRBD2 for D (7 bases). The V gene lost 5 bases and the J gene lost 4 bases, with 20 bases spanning the gap. The germline gives CDR1 SGHTA, CDR2 FQGNSA. This CDR3 region has 16 residues. The CDR3 loop is CASSLHPRGAGETQYF. The CDR3 DNA sequence: TGTGCCAGCAGCCTACACCCCCGGGGGGCCGGAGAGACCCAGTACTTC.

The rearrangement links TRBV7-9 to TRBJ2-7; D is possibly TRBD2 (5 bases). Germline CDR1 SEHNR, CDR2 FQNEAQ (reference sequence). Trimming removed 5 bases from V and 2 bases from J, with 13 bases in between. The CDR3 extends over 14 amino acids. CDR3 in DNA: TGTGCCAGCAGCCCAATAGGACTTGCCTACGAGCAGTACGTC. It yields the protein CASSPIGLAYEQYV.

This sequence joins TRBV5-5 and TRBJ1-5; D remains unclear. From germline, CDR1 is SGHKS and CDR2 YYEKEE (reference sequence). V was cut by 2 bases and J by 2 bases, with 8 bases left in between. The CDR3 has 14 residues. The CDR3 spells CASSLSRGNQPQHF. CDR3 DNA sequence: TGTGCCAGCAGCTTATCCCGGGGCAATCAGCCCCAGCATTTT.

V gene TRBV7-9 combines with J gene TRBJ1-4; D is unclear. Looked up from germline, CDR1 is SEHNR and CDR2 is FQNEAQ (reference sequence). The length of the CDR3 is 18 residues. The V gene lost 1 base and the J gene lost 0 bases, with 15 bases spanning the gap. CDR3 amino acids: CASSLGQDGRPTNEKLFF. CDR3 nucleotides: TGTGCCAGCAGCTTAGGGCAGGATGGTCGACCAACTAATGAAAAACTGTTTTTT.

The chain couples TRBV19 to TRBJ2-7; 8 bases line up with TRBD2. CDR1 and CDR2 from the germline V gene are LNHDA and SQIVND (reference sequence). The CDR3 loop spans 15 amino acids. V shed 3 bases and J 2 bases; nucleotides not matched to a gene: 6. The CDR3 loop reads CASSIESGGTYEQYF. CDR3 in DNA: TGTGCCAGTAGTATTGAGTCGGGGGGGACCTACGAGCAGTACTTC.

CDR3 residues: CASSDRTGANYGYTF. The CDR3 nucleotides are TGTGCCAGCAGTGATCGAACAGGAGCTAACTATGGCTACACCTTC. This chain uses TRBV6-4 with TRBJ1-2; D is perhaps TRBD1 (5 bases). This CDR3 is 15 amino acids long. V lost 3 bases, J lost 0 bases, and 11 bases lay in between. Germline loops: CDR1 MRHNA, CDR2 SNTAGT.

The chain is built from TRBV4-3 and TRBJ2-3; TRBD1 might be the D (5 bases). Trimming pared 0 bases from V and 2 bases from J, leaving 12 bases between. This CDR3 has 16 residues. CDR1 is LGHNA and CDR2 is YSLEER in the germline V gene. CDR3 nucleotides: TGCGCCAGCAGCCAAGATTTTCAGGGCGCCACAGATACGCAGTATTTT. Protein product: CASSQDFQGATDTQYF.

The chain recombines TRBV19 with TRBJ1-1, with TRBD1 matching 10 bases. V dropped 5 bases and J dropped 6; count of bases not matched to a gene: 6. The CDR3 covers 14 residues. Germline-derived CDR1 and CDR2 are LNHDA and SQIVND (reference sequence). The CDR3 bases are TGTGCCAGTAGTCCAGGACAGGGGGTTGCTGAAGCTTTCTTT. Translated, it gives CASSPGQGVAEAFF.

In its sample, this clone was seen many times. J is TRBJ1-4 and V is TRBV3-1 (or the pseudogene TRBV3-2), with D possibly matching TRBD1 (6 bases). This CDR3 contains 15 residues. Trimming removed 1 base at V and 8 bases at J, with 14 bases between. Looked up from germline, CDR1 is LGHDT and CDR2 is YNNKEL (reference sequence). The CDR3 spells CASSQGPGEVEKLFF. CDR3 bases: TGTGCCAGCAGCCAAGGCCCAGGGGAAGTCGAAAAACTGTTTTTT.

This chain links TRBV6-2 or TRBV6-3 with TRBJ2-4, with TRBD1 matching 12 bases. The CDR3 is made up of 18 amino acids. Germline values: CDR1 MNHEY, CDR2 SVGEGT. Trimming at V came to 6 bases and at J to 1 base, leaving 10 bases not matched to a gene. The CDR3 sequence is CASSPRKGQGAAKNIQYF. Here the CDR3 DNA reads TGTGCCAGCAGCCCCAGAAAGGGACAGGGGGCGGCCAAAAACATTCAGTACTTC.

This clone was seen many times. The genes are TRBV9 and TRBJ2-7; tentatively, D is TRBD1 (6 bases). This CDR3 has 15 residues. Trimming removed 3 bases at V and 0 bases at J, with 13 bases between. The germline V gene encodes CDR1 SGDLS and CDR2 YYNGEE. CDR3 nucleotides: TGTGCCAGCAGCGCGGACAGCCTGAGCTCCTACGAGCAGTACTTC. Amino acid sequence: CASSADSLSSYEQYF. The full variable domain, in which reference TRBV9 and TRBJ2-7 provide the parts outside the CDR3, is DSGVTQTPKHLITATGQRVTLRCSPRSGDLSVYWYQQSLDQGLQFLIQYYNGEERAKGNILERFSAQQFPDLHSELNLSSLELGDSALYFCASSADSLSSYEQYFGPGTRLTVT.